This entry concerns a single T cell receptor beta chain. What it recognizes is unknown. Together with a sample-barcoded 5' primer, a J-beta primer mix was included in a second PCR lasting about 6 to 11 cycles. At least 2.5 million CDR3-containing paired-end reads were obtained per sample. TCRdb passed the 5' RACE reads through MiXCR, listing each CDR3 protein once. Of about 1.8 million distinct CDR3 sequences in the sample, roughly 52% are singletons; the top ten hold 2.1%. These data are taken from a study of blood T cells in healthy people across ages. Study-wide points: Among T cells, TCR beta diversity per million cells dropped roughly linearly as age rose.

CDR3 size: 13 residues. With 6 bases clipped from V and 4 bases from J, the junction kept 7 bases outside the gene matches. CDR1 and CDR2 (germline): DFQATT, SNEGSKA (reference sequence). The clonotype originates from a middle-aged woman in good health. The specimen was blood. V is TRBV20-1 and J is TRBJ2-3, with 7 bases fitting TRBD1. The CDR3 here is CSASGQAADTQYF. The CDR3 bases are TGCAGTGCAAGTGGACAGGCTGCAGATACGCAGTATTTT.